This T cell receptor beta chain is drawn from a study of beta chain features in type 1 diabetes. In total, each donor contributed a single heparinised blood draw that averaged around 110 mL. It was via CD45RO/CCR7/CD25/CD127/CD95/CD27 that CD4+ naive, central memory, regulatory and stem cell-like memory cells were sorted. This clone has a handful of counts. Germline V CDR1 and CDR2: SEHNR, FQNEAQ (reference sequence). The CDR3 sequence is 15 residues long. Trimming cost V 5 bases and J 9 bases, with 23 bases left between them. Sequenced material consisted of expressed TCRB transcripts (all of the isolated RNA was reverse transcribed). The table came from immunoSEQ multiplex PCR; TCRdb's copy has only in-frame clones and leaves some out. Of 300,000 to 450,000 clones in the sample, around 13% were seen once.

The chain joins TRBV7-9 to TRBJ2-7; tentatively, D is TRBD1 (6 bases). Sample: naive CD4+ T cells from blood. This TCR came from a man between 18 and 29 years old in good health. CDR3 protein: CASSPQPGTPSGQYF. CDR3 nucleotide sequence: TGTGCCAGCAGCCCCCAGCCCGGGACACCATCGGGGCAGTACTTC.